The 5 T cell receptor beta chains given below trace back to one sample, sequenced in a study of blood T cell repertoires in COVID-19. Profiled with immunoSEQ multiplex PCR; TCRdb holds only in-frame clones, not every one. The table includes around 180,000 clones, around 80% detected once. Sequenced input: PBMCs or T cells enriched from blood (not recorded which). The receptors were sampled from a woman in her forties or fifties with acute COVID-19.

Only one count was recorded for this clone. This chain uses TRBV28 with TRBJ2-2; a possible D gene is TRBD1 (6 bases). Trimming took 8 bases from V and 4 from J, leaving 17 bases between them. Germline V gene data show CDR1 as MDHEN and CDR2 as SYDVKM. The CDR3 is 15 amino acids. The CDR3 spells CASVNPLGATGELFF. In DNA, the CDR3 is TGTGCCAGCGTCAACCCTCTGGGGGCCACCGGGGAGCTGTTTTTT.

In its sample, this clone was seen once. The chain uses TRBV6-5 and TRBJ1-4; D uncertain. The germline CDR1 and CDR2 sequences are MNHEY and SVGAGI. The V end lost 6 bases, the J end lost 10 bases, and 18 bases lay between the germline ends. This CDR3 spans 14 amino acids. CDR3 nucleotides: TGTGCCAGCAGCCCCGAGGGTTTCTCGGGAAAACTGTTTTTT. Translated: CASSPEGFSGKLFF.

V and J are TRBV7-8 and TRBJ1-5; TRBD1 matches at 7 bases. Germline loops: CDR1 SGHVS, CDR2 FQNEAQ. The CDR3 is made up of 16 amino acids. The trim removed 4 bases at V and 3 bases at J, leaving 9 bases unmatched. This chain's CDR3 is CASSSRVQGYNQPQHF. The DNA of the CDR3 is TGTGCCAGCAGCTCGAGGGTACAGGGGTACAATCAGCCCCAGCATTTT.

The chain carries TRBV6-6 and TRBJ1-2, with D possibly TRBD1 on 5 matching bases. The CDR3 has 16 amino acids. V gave up 7 bases and J gave up 0 bases, with 18 bases separating them. Germline V gene sequence: CDR1 MNHNY, CDR2 SVGAGI (reference sequence). CDR3 bases: TGTGCCAGCATATCTCGGGGGGACGGTTCTAACTATGGCTACACCTTC. This encodes CASISRGDGSNYGYTF.

The chain employs TRBV7-2 and TRBJ1-2; 8 nucleotides agree with TRBD1. CDR3 length: 15 residues. V lost 3 bases, J lost 0 bases, and 3 bases stayed unmatched. Germline lookup yields CDR1 SGHTA and CDR2 FQGNSA. As DNA, the CDR3 is TGTGCCAGCAGCTTGACAGGGGTCTCTAACTATGGCTACACCTTC. Translated, it gives CASSLTGVSNYGYTF.